This TCR beta chain was retrieved from a study of T-cell reconstitution after alpha-beta-depleted transplantation in children. This clonotype has just a few counts. Its antigen is currently unknown. Preparation of the TCRbeta library involved a method that used unique molecular identifiers. One entry per CDR3 protein, called by TCRdb with MiXCR from the PCR reads. The sample includes hundreds of thousands of distinct CDR3 sequences, over 10% of them seen just once. Whole-study findings and limits: It was newly produced T cells that mostly accounted for T-cell counts and diversity one year after transplant.

This CDR3 region has 12 residues. V was clipped by 7 bases and J by 7 bases; unmatched bases: 6. V is TRBV12-3 or TRBV12-4 and J is TRBJ1-2, with 7 bases fitting TRBD1. The sequencing here drew on PBMCs, taken before TCRalphabeta/CD19-depleted stem cell transplant. The receptor's source is a girl between 2 and 10 years old with congenital amegakaryocytic thrombocytopenia, due to receive a stem cell transplant. Written as DNA, the CDR3 is TGTGCCAGCAACAATCGACAGGGTGGCTACACCTTC. It specifies CASNNRQGGYTF.